Reported below is one TCR beta chain. Its antigen is unknown. The data were obtained in a study of Ad26.COV2.S vaccination and SARS-CoV-2 variants. Overall study results and limits: Marked by substantial breadth, spike-specific CD8+ and CD4+ T cell responses were reportedly seen after vaccination. Greater spike-specific TCR breadth was seen in vaccine recipients than in placebo recipients. Measurements of TCR breadth and depth may have given underestimates of the total T cell responses.

Only in-frame clones appear in the TCRdb table, and some are missing; sequencing was by immunoSEQ multiplex PCR. The sample shows about 180,000 clones, around 88% of them seen only once. Trimming shortened V by 5 bases and J by 0 bases, and 14 bases separated the two germline ends. Germline V gene sequence: CDR1 GTSNPN, CDR2 SVGIG (reference sequence). The length of the CDR3 is 15 residues. V is TRBV30 and J is TRBJ2-1; the D gene is possibly TRBD1 (6 bases). The clonotype comes from a human donor who had recovered from COVID-19. The sample in question was peripheral blood, obtained after recovery from COVID-19. Here the CDR3 DNA reads TGTGCCTGGGGTGGGGGACAAAGCTCCTACAATGAGCAGTTCTTC. Its protein product is CAWGGGQSSYNEQFF.